The 2 T cell receptor beta chains presented below share a single source sample, sequenced in a study of blood T cell repertoires in COVID-19. Here immunoSEQ multiplex PCR was the method, and the copy in TCRdb shows in-frame clones only, minus some. Among about 270,000 clones listed, just under 90% were seen once. The sample taken for sequencing was PBMCs or T cells enriched from blood (not recorded which). Receptors were obtained from a woman in her thirties with acute COVID-19.

The V call is TRBV18, the J call TRBJ2-5; D is perhaps TRBD2 (5 bases). From germline, CDR1 is KGHSH and CDR2 LQKENI. CDR3 length: 16 amino acids. Trimming shortened V by 1 base and J by 4 bases, and 16 bases separated the two germline ends. CDR3 loop: CASSPQEDSVRETQYF. DNA of the CDR3: TGTGCCAGCTCACCACAGGAGGACTCCGTCCGAGAGACCCAGTACTTC. The full variable domain, its missing parts supplied by reference TRBV18 and TRBJ2-5, is NAGVMQNPRHLVRRRGQEARLRCSPMKGHSHVYWYRQLPEEGLKFMVYLQKENIIDESGMPKERFSAEFPKEGPSILRIQQVVRGDSAAYFCASSPQEDSVRETQYFGPGTRLLVL.

Here the CDR3 DNA reads TGTGCCACCGGGGACAGCTACTCCTACGAGCAGTACTTC. It specifies CATGDSYSYEQYF. This chain joins TRBV15 and TRBJ2-7, with 7 bases lining up with TRBD1. Germline V gene sequence: CDR1 LNHNV, CDR2 YYDKDF (reference sequence). The V and J ends lost 8 bases and 0 bases, in that order; junction bases with no gene match: 4. The CDR3 totals 13 residues.